Sequencing of this T cell receptor beta chain was carried out in a study of shared clonotypes between healthy human individuals. Study-wide background: CD8 memory received one plate per donor, CD8 naive two, CD4 memory three and CD4 naive three.

The method was immunoSEQ multiplex PCR; TCRdb's version includes in-frame clones alone and lacks a portion of them. This table holds 1,100,000 or so clones, around three quarters found once. V lost 4 bases and J 5 bases, leaving 11 bases between the germline ends. In germline, CDR1 is MNHEY, CDR2 SMNVEV (reference sequence). The CDR3 spans 14 residues. This clone was recorded at least ten times. The antigen remains unidentified. The identical CDR3 is also encoded by other nucleotide sequences in the sample. The study's findings and limits: Sampling covered nothing but blood. Tissue TCR repertoires likely differ from those found in blood. Memory subsets had estimated richness that was generally smaller than that of naive subsets.

There were only Caucasian adults among the donors, and all lived in Nashville, Tennessee. The sample consisted of memory CD4+ T cells from PBMCs. Sample subset: CD45RA-negative fraction. This TCR was recovered from a man aged 18 to 35 in good health. Some clones in this sample may be carry-over from other donors' samples. The rearrangement joins TRBV27 to TRBJ2-2; D might be TRBD2 (5 bases). CDR3 amino acids: CASSSPTRTGELFF. For the CDR3, the DNA is TGTGCCAGCAGTTCCCCCACTAGAACCGGGGAGCTGTTTTTT.